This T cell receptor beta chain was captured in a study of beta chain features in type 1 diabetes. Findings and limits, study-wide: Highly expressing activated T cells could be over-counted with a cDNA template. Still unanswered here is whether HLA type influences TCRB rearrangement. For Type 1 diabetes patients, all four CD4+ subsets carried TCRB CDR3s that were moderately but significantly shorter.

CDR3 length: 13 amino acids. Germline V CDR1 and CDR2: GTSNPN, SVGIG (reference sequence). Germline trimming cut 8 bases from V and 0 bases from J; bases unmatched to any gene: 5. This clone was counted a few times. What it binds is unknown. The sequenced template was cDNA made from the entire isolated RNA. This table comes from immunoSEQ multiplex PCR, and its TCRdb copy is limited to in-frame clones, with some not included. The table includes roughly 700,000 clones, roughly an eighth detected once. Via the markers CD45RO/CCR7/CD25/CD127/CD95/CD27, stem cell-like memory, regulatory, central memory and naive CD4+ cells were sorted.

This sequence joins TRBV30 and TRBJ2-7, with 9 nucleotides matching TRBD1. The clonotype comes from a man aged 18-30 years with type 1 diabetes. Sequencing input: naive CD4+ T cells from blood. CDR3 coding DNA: TGTGCCATGGGGACAGGGAACTCCTACGAGCAGTACTTC. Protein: CAMGTGNSYEQYF.